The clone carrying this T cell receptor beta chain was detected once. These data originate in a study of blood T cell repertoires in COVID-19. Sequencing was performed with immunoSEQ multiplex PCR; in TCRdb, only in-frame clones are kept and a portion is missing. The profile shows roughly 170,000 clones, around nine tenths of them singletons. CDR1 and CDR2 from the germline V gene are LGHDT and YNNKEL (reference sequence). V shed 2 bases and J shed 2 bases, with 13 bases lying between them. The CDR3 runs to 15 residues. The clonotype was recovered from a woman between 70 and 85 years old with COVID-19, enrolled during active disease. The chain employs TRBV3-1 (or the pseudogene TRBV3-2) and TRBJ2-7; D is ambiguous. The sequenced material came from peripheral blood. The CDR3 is CASSQSADPTYEQYF. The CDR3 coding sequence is TGTGCCAGCAGCCAATCGGCGGATCCTACCTACGAGCAGTACTTC.